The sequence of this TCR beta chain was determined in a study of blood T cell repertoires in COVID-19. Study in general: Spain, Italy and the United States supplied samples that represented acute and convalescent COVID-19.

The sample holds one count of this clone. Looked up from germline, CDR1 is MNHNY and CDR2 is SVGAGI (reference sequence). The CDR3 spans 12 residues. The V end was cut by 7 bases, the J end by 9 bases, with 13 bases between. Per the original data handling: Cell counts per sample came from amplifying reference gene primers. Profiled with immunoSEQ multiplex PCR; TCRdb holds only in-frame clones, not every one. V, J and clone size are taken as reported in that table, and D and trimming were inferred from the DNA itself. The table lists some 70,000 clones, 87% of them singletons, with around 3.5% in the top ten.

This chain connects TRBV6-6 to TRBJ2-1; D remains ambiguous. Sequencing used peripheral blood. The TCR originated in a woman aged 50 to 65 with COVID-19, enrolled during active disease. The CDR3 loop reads CASMAHPSEQFF. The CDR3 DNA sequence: TGTGCCAGCATGGCCCATCCCAGTGAGCAGTTCTTC.